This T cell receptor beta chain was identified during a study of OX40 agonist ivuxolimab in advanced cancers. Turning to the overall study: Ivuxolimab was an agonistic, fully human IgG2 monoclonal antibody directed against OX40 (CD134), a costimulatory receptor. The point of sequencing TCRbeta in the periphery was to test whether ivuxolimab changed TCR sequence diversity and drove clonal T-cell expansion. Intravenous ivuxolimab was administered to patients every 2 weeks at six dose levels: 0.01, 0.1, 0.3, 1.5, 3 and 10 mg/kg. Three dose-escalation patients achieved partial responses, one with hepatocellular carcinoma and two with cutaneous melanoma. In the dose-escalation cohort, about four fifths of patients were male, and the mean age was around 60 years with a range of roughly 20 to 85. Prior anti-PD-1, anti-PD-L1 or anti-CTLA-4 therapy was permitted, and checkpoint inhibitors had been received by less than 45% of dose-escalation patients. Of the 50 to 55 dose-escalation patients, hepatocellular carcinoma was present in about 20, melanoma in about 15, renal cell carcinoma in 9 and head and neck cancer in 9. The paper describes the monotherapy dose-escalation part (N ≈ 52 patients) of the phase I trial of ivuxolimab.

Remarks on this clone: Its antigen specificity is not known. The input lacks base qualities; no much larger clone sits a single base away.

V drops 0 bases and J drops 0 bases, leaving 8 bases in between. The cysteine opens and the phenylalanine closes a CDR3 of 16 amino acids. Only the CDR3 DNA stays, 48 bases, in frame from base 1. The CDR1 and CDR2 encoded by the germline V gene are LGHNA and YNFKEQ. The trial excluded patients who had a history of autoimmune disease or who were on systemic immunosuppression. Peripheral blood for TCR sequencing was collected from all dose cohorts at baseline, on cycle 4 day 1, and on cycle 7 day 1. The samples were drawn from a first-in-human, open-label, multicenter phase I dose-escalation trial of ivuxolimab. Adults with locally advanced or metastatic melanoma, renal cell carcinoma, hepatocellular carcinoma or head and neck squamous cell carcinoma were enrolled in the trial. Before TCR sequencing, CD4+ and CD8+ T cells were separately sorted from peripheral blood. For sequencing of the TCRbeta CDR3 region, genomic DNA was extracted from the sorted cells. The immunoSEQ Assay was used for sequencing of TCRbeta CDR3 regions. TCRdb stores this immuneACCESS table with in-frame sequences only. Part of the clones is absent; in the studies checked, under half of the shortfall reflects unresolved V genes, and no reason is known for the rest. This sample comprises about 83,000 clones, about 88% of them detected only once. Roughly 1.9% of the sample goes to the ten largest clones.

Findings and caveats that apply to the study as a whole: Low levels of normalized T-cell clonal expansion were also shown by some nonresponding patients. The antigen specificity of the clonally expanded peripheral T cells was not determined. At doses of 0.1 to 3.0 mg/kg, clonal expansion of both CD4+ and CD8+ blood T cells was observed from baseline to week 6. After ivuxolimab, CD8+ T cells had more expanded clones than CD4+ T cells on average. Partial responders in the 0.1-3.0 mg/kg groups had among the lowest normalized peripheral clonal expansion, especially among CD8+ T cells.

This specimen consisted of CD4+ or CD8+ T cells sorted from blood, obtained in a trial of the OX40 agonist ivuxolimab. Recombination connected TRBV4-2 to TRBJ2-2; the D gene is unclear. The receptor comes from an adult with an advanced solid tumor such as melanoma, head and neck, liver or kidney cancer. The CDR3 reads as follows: CASSQDPGTNTGELFF. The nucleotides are TGTGCCAGCAGCCAAGATCCCGGAACGAACACCGGGGAGCTGTTTTTT.